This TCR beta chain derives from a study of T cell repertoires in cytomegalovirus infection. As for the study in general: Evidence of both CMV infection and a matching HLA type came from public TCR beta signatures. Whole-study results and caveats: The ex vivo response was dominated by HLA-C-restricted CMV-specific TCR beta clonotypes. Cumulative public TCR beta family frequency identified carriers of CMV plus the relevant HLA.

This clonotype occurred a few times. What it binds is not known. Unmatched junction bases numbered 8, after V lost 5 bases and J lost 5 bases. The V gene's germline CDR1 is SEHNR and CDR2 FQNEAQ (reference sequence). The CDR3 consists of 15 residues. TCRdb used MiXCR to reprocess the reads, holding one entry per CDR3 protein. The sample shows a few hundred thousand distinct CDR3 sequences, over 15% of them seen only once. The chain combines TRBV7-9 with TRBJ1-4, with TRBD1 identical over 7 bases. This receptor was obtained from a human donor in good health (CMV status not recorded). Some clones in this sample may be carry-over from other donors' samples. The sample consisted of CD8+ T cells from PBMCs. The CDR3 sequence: CASSVSAGQNEKLFF. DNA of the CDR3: TGTGCCAGCAGCGTCTCCGCGGGACAGAATGAAAAACTGTTTTTT.